The 27 T cell receptor beta chains below were found in one sample sequenced in a study of blood T cell repertoires in COVID-19. Only in-frame clones appear in the TCRdb table, and some are missing; sequencing was by immunoSEQ multiplex PCR. The table includes 220,000 or so clones, 84% detected once. The specimen sequenced was peripheral blood. Receptors were obtained from a woman between 25 and 40 years old who had recovered from COVID-19.

The chain recombines TRBV7-9 with TRBJ2-1; 8 positions match TRBD2. The CDR3 sequence is 14 residues long. J lost 8 bases, V lost 1 base, and 4 bases had no gene match. The V gene's germline CDR1 is SEHNR and CDR2 FQNEAQ (reference sequence). CDR3 sequence: CASSLVTLADEQFF. CDR3 nucleotide sequence: TGTGCCAGCAGCTTAGTTACACTAGCGGATGAGCAGTTCTTC.

By sample share, this clone is medium-sized. The J gene is TRBJ1-2, the V gene TRBV5-4; D might be TRBD1 (6 bases). CDR1 and CDR2 from the germline V gene are SGHNT and YYREEE (reference sequence). The germline V and J ends were trimmed by 5 bases and 8 bases, with 13 bases remaining between them. This CDR3 has 12 residues. The CDR3 bases are TGTGCCAGCAGAGCAGGGGAGCGCGGCTACACCTTC. This gives the protein CASRAGERGYTF. The entire variable domain, with the rest obtained from reference TRBV5-4 and TRBJ1-2, is as follows: ETGVTQSPTHLIKTRGQQVTLRCSSQSGHNTVSWYQQALGQGPQFIFQYYREEENGRGNFPPRFSGLQFPNYSSELNVNALELDDSALYLCASRAGERGYTFGSGTRLTVV.

V gene TRBV6-5 combines with J gene TRBJ1-5, with TRBD1 matching over 7 bases. CDR1 and CDR2 (germline): MNHEY, SVGAGI. Losses at the gene ends were 6 bases for V and 7 bases for J; bases not matched to a gene: 9. The CDR3 is 14 amino acids. CDR3 bases: TGTGCCAGCAGCCAAGAAGAGGGGGCCCAGCCCCAGCATTTT. Amino acid sequence: CASSQEEGAQPQHF.

Here the CDR3 reads CASSVQGQDTQYF. The CDR3 region has the DNA TGTGCCAGCAGCGTACAGGGTCAGGATACGCAGTATTTT. The chain joins TRBV27 to TRBJ2-3; D is possibly TRBD1 (6 bases). Trimming took 6 bases from V and 6 from J, leaving 13 bases between them. The CDR3 runs 13 residues. Germline V gene sequence: CDR1 MNHEY, CDR2 SMNVEV (reference sequence).

This clone was counted only a few times. The chain carries TRBV10-2 and TRBJ2-1, with a weak D call TRBD1 (6 bases). Per the germline V gene, CDR1 is WSHSY and CDR2 is SAAADI. The V end was cut by 6 bases, the J end by 1 base, with 7 bases between. The CDR3 runs 13 residues. The CDR3 spells CASRQGSYNEQFF. The CDR3 bases are TGCGCCAGCAGACAGGGTTCCTACAATGAGCAGTTCTTC.

CDR3 sequence (DNA): TGTGCCAGCAGACCCGGACTAGCGGGAGTGGACGGGGAGCTGTTTTTT. Translation: CASRPGLAGVDGELFF. The chain recombines TRBV5-6 with TRBJ2-2; 13 nucleotides align to TRBD2. The CDR3 runs 16 residues. The V gene's germline CDR1 is SGHDT and CDR2 YYEEEE. Trimming cost V 5 bases and J 7 bases; bases outside gene matches: 8.

The V call is TRBV18, the J call TRBJ2-2; 10 bases agree with TRBD1. CDR1 and CDR2 from the germline V gene are KGHSH and LQKENI. Trimming cost V 3 bases and J 4 bases; bases outside gene matches: 14. This CDR3 comprises 19 residues. Here the CDR3 reads CASSPGVVTGTGVTGELFF. Here the CDR3 DNA reads TGTGCCAGCTCACCGGGGGTGGTGACCGGGACAGGGGTCACCGGGGAGCTGTTTTTT. Variable domain in full (rest from reference TRBV18 and TRBJ2-2): NAGVMQNPRHLVRRRGQEARLRCSPMKGHSHVYWYRQLPEEGLKFMVYLQKENIIDESGMPKERFSAEFPKEGPSILRIQQVVRGDSAAYFCASSPGVVTGTGVTGELFFGEGSRLTVL.

The chain couples TRBV5-1 to TRBJ2-1; 9 bases fit TRBD1. Per germline, CDR1 SGHRS and CDR2 YFSETQ. V was pared by 4 bases and J by 8 bases, with 7 bases of the junction left unmatched. This CDR3 is built from 14 residues. The CDR3 protein is CASSQGQGSDEQFF. For the CDR3, the DNA is TGCGCCAGCAGCCAGGGACAGGGCTCGGATGAGCAGTTCTTC.

The CDR3 spells CASSQGSYEQYF. The CDR3 DNA reads TGTGCCAGCAGCCAGGGAAGCTACGAGCAGTACTTC. J is TRBJ2-7 and V is TRBV11-2; D perhaps matches TRBD1 (5 bases). V was trimmed by 5 bases and J by 3 bases, leaving 8 bases between them. This CDR3 has 12 residues. Germline V gene sequence: CDR1 SGHAT, CDR2 FQNNGV.

This chain connects TRBV6-1 to TRBJ2-1; TRBD2 agrees at 12 bases. With V trimmed by 1 base and J by 7 bases, 2 bases remained unmatched. This CDR3 region has 15 residues. Germline V gene data show CDR1 as MNHNS and CDR2 as SASEGT. The CDR3 nucleotides are TGTGCCAGCAGTGAAGGAGGGACTAGCGGGAATGAGCAGTTCTTC. Encoded protein: CASSEGGTSGNEQFF.

V gene TRBV6-5 combines with J gene TRBJ1-1; 9 nucleotides line up with TRBD1. The length of the CDR3 is 14 residues. Germline assignment: CDR1 MNHEY and CDR2 SVGAGI. Unmatched junction bases numbered 6, after V lost 6 bases and J lost 4 bases. CDR3 amino acids: CASSWDRATTEAFF. DNA of the CDR3: TGTGCCAGCAGCTGGGACAGGGCAACCACTGAAGCTTTCTTT.

This clone was recorded once. The chain has TRBV4-1 and TRBJ2-7; 14 bases match TRBD2. The CDR3 has 16 residues. Germline CDR1 MGHRA, CDR2 YSYEKL. J was trimmed by 0 bases and V by 5 bases; bases with no gene match: 3. CDR3 loop: CASSATSGRASYEQYF. CDR3 DNA sequence: TGCGCCAGCAGCGCGACTAGCGGGAGGGCCTCCTACGAGCAGTACTTC.

V gene TRBV3-1 (or the pseudogene TRBV3-2) combines with J gene TRBJ1-1; a weak D match, TRBD1 (6 bases). V was clipped by 4 bases and J by 11 bases, with 17 bases between them. Germline-derived CDR1 and CDR2 are LGHDT and YNNKEL (reference sequence). CDR3 length equals 13 residues. CDR3 in DNA: TGTGCCAGCAGCCTAATGAGCAGGGGAAGGGCTTTCTTT. Translating it yields CASSLMSRGRAFF.

V is TRBV4-1 and J is TRBJ1-5; no clear D. CDR1 and CDR2 (germline): MGHRA, YSYEKL. The germline V and J ends were trimmed by 6 bases and 9 bases, with 18 bases remaining between them. The CDR3 length is 14 residues. CDR3 DNA: TGCGCCAGCAGAAAAACCGCAGGCTCTTCGCCCCAGCATTTT. Amino acids: CASRKTAGSSPQHF.

The chain is built from TRBV30 and TRBJ2-3, with a tentative D call TRBD1 (5 bases). Trimming took off 5 bases at V and 1 base at J, with 16 bases between the two ends. CDR1 and CDR2 from the germline V gene are GTSNPN and SVGIG (reference sequence). The CDR3 has 15 amino acids. In nucleotides, the CDR3 is TGTGCCTGGTTTAAAAGGGGTGGAGGCACAGATACGCAGTATTTT. Its translation: CAWFKRGGGTDTQYF.

The CDR3 loop is CASSDFYEQYF. CDR3 DNA sequence: TGCGCCAGCAGCGACTTCTACGAGCAGTACTTC. The rearrangement uses TRBV5-1 and TRBJ2-7; D gene ambiguous. The germline V gene has CDR1 SGHRS and CDR2 YFSETQ. V shed 4 bases and J shed 3 bases, with 5 bases lying between them. The CDR3 totals 11 residues. The whole variable domain, filled in from reference TRBV5-1 and TRBJ2-7, reads KAGVTQTPRYLIKTRGQQVTLSCSPISGHRSVSWYQQTPGQGLQFLFEYFSETQRNKGNFPGRFSGRQFSNSRSEMNVSTLELGDSALYLCASSDFYEQYFGPGTRLTVT.

The V and J genes are TRBV18 and TRBJ1-5, with TRBD1 matching over 7 bases. CDR3 length: 17 amino acids. Germline V lookup: CDR1 KGHSH, CDR2 LQKENI. With 6 bases clipped from V and 0 bases from J, the junction kept 11 bases outside the gene matches. The CDR3 spells CASSFDQGGFSNQPQHF. The DNA for the CDR3 is TGTGCCAGCTCGTTCGATCAGGGGGGCTTTAGCAATCAGCCCCAGCATTTT.

The chain has TRBV14 and TRBJ2-2; D not certain. Germline-derived CDR1 and CDR2 are SGHDN and FVKESK. Trimming left V 2 bases short and J 7 bases short, with 5 bases between. CDR3 length: 12 residues. The CDR3 protein is CASSQLFGELFF. In nucleotides, the CDR3 is TGTGCCAGCAGCCAACTATTCGGGGAGCTGTTTTTT.

This clone was observed a single time. The V gene is TRBV24-1, the J gene TRBJ2-5; weak D call: TRBD2 (6 bases). Deletions cut 4 bases from V and 2 bases from J, with 16 bases between. The V gene's germline CDR1 is KGHDR and CDR2 SFDVKD. There are 16 residues in the CDR3. The CDR3 loop is CATSDPAGLGQETQYF. In nucleotides, the CDR3 is TGTGCCACCAGTGACCCCGCGGGACTGGGACAAGAGACCCAGTACTTC.

This clone has just a few counts. The genes are TRBV27 and TRBJ2-2, with 9 bases aligning to TRBD2. The ends lost 6 bases at V and 5 bases at J; junction bases unmatched: 13. Germline CDR1 and CDR2: MNHEY and SMNVEV (reference sequence). The CDR3 runs to 17 residues. In DNA form, the CDR3 reads TGTGCCAGCAGCACTCAATCTAGCGGGACTCGGACCGGGGAGCTGTTTTTT. Its protein is CASSTQSSGTRTGELFF.

This clone was detected only once. DNA of the CDR3: TGTGCCAGCAGTTTCGCTGGACAGGGGTTCACTGAAGCTTTCTTT. This translates into CASSFAGQGFTEAFF. The chain is built from TRBV27 and TRBJ1-1; 9 nucleotides match TRBD1. The germline V gene encodes CDR1 MNHEY and CDR2 SMNVEV (reference sequence). V trimming: 3 bases; J trimming: 4 bases; junction bases outside the gene matches: 6. The CDR3 has 15 residues.

V and J are TRBV5-4 and TRBJ2-5; tentatively, D is TRBD2 (5 bases). The ends were cut back, 2 bases at V and 1 base at J, with 9 bases in the middle. The CDR3 spans 14 residues. CDR1 SGHNT and CDR2 YYREEE come from the germline V gene (reference sequence). CDR3 sequence (DNA): TGTGCCAGCAGCTTTTCTAGCCTCCAAGAGACCCAGTACTTC. It translates to CASSFSSLQETQYF.

This rearrangement joins TRBV7-9 to TRBJ2-1; TRBD2 aligns across 7 bases. The CDR3 has 16 amino acids. Germline V gene lookup returns CDR1 SEHNR and CDR2 FQNEAQ (reference sequence). The V segment lost 5 bases and the J segment 5 bases; nucleotides outside the gene matches: 12. In nucleotides, the CDR3 is TGTGCCAGCAGCCTCAATCAAGCGGGAAAGAACAATGAGCAGTTCTTC. Translated: CASSLNQAGKNNEQFF.

The chain recombines TRBV5-4 with TRBJ2-7, with D tentatively TRBD2 (8 bases). Germline V gene data show CDR1 as SGHNT and CDR2 as YYREEE (reference sequence). The CDR3 sequence is 14 residues long. Trimming pared 4 bases from V and 2 bases from J, leaving 13 bases between. The CDR3, as DNA: TGTGCCAGCAGCCCAGGGGGACTAGCCTACGAGCAGTACTTC. It specifies CASSPGGLAYEQYF.

This clone was seen a few times. The junction departs from the called germline gene at one end, perhaps through a read error. The chain employs TRBV6-1 and TRBJ2-5; D possibly matches TRBD1 or TRBD2 (5 bases each). CDR3 size: 15 residues. Per germline, CDR1 MNHNS and CDR2 SASEGT. The CDR3 region is CASREGASGQETQYF. CDR3 bases: TGTGCCAGCAGGGAAGGGGCGTCGGGGCAAGAGACCCAGTACTTC.

The V gene is TRBV7-8, the J gene TRBJ2-1; 9 nucleotides line up with TRBD2. The CDR3 covers 16 residues. Germline assignment: CDR1 SGHVS and CDR2 FQNEAQ. Germline trimming cut 3 bases from V and 3 bases from J; bases unmatched to any gene: 6. The CDR3 here is CASSLGSGRFYNEQFF. The CDR3 nucleotides read TGTGCCAGCAGCTTGGGTAGCGGGAGATTCTACAATGAGCAGTTCTTC.

The chain joins TRBV20-1 to TRBJ2-5; possible D gene TRBD1, 5 bases. This CDR3 spans 10 amino acids. Germline V gives CDR1 DFQATT, CDR2 SNEGSKA (reference sequence). The V end lost 7 bases, the J end lost 5 bases, and 8 bases lay between the germline ends. Written as DNA, the CDR3 is TGCAGTGGGGGCTGGGAGACCCAGTACTTC. Translated, it gives CSGGWETQYF.